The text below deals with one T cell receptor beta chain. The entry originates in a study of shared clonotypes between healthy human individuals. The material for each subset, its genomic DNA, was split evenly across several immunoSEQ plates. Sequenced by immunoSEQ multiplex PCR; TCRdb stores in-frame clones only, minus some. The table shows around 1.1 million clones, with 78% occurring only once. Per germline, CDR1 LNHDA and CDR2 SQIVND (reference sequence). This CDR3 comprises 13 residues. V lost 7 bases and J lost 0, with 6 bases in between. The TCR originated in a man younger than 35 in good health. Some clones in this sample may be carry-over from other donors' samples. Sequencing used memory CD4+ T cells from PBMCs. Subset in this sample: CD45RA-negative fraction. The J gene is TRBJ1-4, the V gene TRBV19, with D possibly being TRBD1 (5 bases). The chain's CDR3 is CASKGATNEKLFF. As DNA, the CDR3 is TGTGCCAGTAAAGGGGCAACTAATGAAAAACTGTTTTTT.